The clone carrying this TCR beta chain appeared once. Antigen specificity is unknown. TCRdb's table, derived via immunoSEQ multiplex PCR, lists solely in-frame clones and lacks some. This table has approximately 58,000 clones, approximately 90% appearing once. Every patient relapsed after autologous stem cell transplantation, and brentuximab vedotin exposure varied. There are 15 residues in the CDR3. The germline V gene has CDR1 SGDLS and CDR2 YYNGEE. The V and J ends lost 0 bases and 4 bases respectively, with 13 bases between them. The record originates from a study of PD-1 blockade in classical Hodgkin lymphoma. The study, taken as a whole, reports: With CD4+ cells, TCR diversity rose significantly by C4D1, but not with CD8+ cells. Possible causes of repertoire differences, disease activity or prior therapy, remain undefined. Newly diagnosed patients reportedly had lower baseline TCR diversity than healthy donors.

The V gene is TRBV9, the J gene TRBJ1-1; D possibly corresponds to TRBD1 (5 bases). Sample: peripheral blood mononuclear cells (PBMCs), taken before the second cycle of nivolumab. This TCR was sampled from a human donor with classical Hodgkin lymphoma. CDR3 nucleotides: TGTGCCAGCAGCGTAGCGGGCGGTGGGGCCACTGAAGCTTTCTTT. Translating it yields CASSVAGGGATEAFF.